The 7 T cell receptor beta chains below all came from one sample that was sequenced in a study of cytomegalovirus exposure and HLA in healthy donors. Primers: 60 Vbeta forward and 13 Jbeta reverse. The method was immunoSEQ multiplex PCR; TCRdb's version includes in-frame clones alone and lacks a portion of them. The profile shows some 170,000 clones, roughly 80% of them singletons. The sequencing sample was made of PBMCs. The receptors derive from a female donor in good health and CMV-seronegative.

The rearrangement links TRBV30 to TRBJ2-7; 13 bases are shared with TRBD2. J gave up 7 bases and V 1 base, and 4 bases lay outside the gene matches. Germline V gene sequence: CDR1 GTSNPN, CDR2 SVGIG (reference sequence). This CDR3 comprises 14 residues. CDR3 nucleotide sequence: TGTGCCTGGAGTGCACTAGCGGGAGGGGGAGAGCAGTACTTC. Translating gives CAWSALAGGGEQYF.

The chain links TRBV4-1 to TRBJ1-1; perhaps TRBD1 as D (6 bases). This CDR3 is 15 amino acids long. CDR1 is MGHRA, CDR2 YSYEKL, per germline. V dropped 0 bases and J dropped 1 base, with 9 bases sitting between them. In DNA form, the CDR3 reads TGCGCCAGCAGCCAAGAGAGACAGGAGAACACTGAAGCTTTCTTT. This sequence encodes CASSQERQENTEAFF.

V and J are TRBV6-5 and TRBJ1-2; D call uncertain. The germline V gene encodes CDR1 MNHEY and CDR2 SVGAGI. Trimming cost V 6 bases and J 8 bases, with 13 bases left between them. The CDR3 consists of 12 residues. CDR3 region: CASRTREGGYTF. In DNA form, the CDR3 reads TGTGCCAGCAGAACTCGGGAAGGAGGCTACACCTTC.

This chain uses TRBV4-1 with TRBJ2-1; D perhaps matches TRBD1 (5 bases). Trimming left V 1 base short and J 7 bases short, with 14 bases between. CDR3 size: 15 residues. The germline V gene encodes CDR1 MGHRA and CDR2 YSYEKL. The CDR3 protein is CASSQVEGARNEQFF. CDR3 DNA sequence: TGCGCCAGCAGCCAAGTGGAAGGGGCTAGGAATGAGCAGTTCTTC.

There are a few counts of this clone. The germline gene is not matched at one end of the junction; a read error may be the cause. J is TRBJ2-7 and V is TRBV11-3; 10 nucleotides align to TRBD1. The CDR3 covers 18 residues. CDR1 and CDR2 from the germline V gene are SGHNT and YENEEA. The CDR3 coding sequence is TGTGCCAGCACCTTAGCCCTGGGGTCGGGGACAGGGGAGCGCGAGCAGTACTTC. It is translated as CASTLALGSGTGEREQYF. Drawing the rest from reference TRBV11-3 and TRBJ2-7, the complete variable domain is EAGVVQSPRYKIIEKKQPVAFWCNPISGHNTLYWYLQNLGQGPELLIRYENEEAVDDSQLPKDRFSAERLKGVDSTLKIQPAELGDSAVYLCASTLALGSGTGEREQYFGPGTRLTVT.

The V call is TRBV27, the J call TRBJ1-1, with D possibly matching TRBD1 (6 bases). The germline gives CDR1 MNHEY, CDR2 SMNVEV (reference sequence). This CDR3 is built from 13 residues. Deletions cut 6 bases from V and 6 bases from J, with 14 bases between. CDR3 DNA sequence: TGTGCCAGCAGGGACAGTTCCCCCGCTGAAGCTTTCTTT. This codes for CASRDSSPAEAFF.

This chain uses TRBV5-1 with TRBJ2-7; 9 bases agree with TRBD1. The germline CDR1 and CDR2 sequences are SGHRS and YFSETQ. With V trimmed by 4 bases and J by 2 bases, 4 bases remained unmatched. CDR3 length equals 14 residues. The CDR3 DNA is TGCGCCAGCAGCCGTGACAGGGGGGCCTACGAGCAGTACTTC. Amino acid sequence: CASSRDRGAYEQYF.